This TCR beta chain was retrieved from a study of CD4 T cells in relation to SARS-CoV-2 and coronaviruses. Study summary: Controls used an HIV-1 Nef peptide pool or no peptide.

CD4+ T cells from unexposed donors were obtained before the COVID-19 pandemic (2011-2018). CD4+ T cells were isolated from the cells after about ten days of culture. As cell numbers allowed, unexposed-donor CD4+ T cells faced SARS-CoV-2 S/N and four cold-coronavirus spikes. As concerns this clone: The target antigen is unknown.

Sequencing was performed with immunoSEQ multiplex PCR; in TCRdb, only in-frame clones are kept and a portion is missing. Of tens of thousands of clones in the sample, 72% are singletons; the top ten hold more than 9%. Germline values: CDR1 LGHNA, CDR2 YNFKEQ. The V and J ends lost 0 bases and 5 bases, in that order; junction bases with no gene match: 11. The CDR3 runs to 17 residues. The chain uses TRBV4-2 and TRBJ1-2, with TRBD1 identical over 8 bases. The sequence came from a human donor in good health. Sequencing was carried out using CD4+ T cells from PBMCs, cultured in vitro. The chain's CDR3 is CASSQETVRTGRYGYTF. CDR3 nucleotide sequence: TGTGCCAGCAGCCAAGAGACGGTAAGGACAGGGAGGTATGGCTACACCTTC.